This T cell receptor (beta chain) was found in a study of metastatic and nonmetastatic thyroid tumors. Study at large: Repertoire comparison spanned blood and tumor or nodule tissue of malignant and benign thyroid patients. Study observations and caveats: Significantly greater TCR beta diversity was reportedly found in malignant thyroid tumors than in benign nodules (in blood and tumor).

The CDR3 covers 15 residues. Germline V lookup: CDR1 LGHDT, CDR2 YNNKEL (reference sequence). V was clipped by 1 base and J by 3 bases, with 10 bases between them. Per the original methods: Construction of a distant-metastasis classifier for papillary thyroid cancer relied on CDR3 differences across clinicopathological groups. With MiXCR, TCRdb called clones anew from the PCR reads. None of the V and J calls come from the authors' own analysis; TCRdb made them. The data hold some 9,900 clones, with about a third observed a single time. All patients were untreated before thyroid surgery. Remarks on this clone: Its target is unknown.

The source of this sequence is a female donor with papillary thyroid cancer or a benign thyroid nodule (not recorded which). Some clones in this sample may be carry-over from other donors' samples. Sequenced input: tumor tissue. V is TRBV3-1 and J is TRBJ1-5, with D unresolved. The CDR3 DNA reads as TGTGCCAGCAGCCAAGGTCGGACCTACAATCAGCCCCAGCATTTT. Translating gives CASSQGRTYNQPQHF.